This paragraph reports one T cell receptor (beta chain). Its antigen is undetermined. The source of the sample is a study of blood T cells in healthy people across ages. Whole-study findings and limits: Strong correlation linked observed beta diversity and percent naive T cells. Roughly linear declines in TCR beta diversity per million T cells occurred with age.

The second PCR ran about 6 to 11 cycles with a sample-barcoded 5' primer and J-beta primers. MiXCR was run by TCRdb on the 5' RACE reads, yielding one entry per CDR3 protein. The repertoire holds 800,000 to 1,300,000 distinct CDR3 sequences, roughly 24% seen once, with 0.65% to 0.75% in the top ten. The V gene lost 2 bases and the J gene lost 1 base, with 13 bases spanning the gap. Per the germline V gene, CDR1 is MNHEY and CDR2 is SVGAGI. CDR3 size: 16 residues. The same sample was also studied in work on T cells of mothers and their children. From that second work: Related and unrelated pairs show similar shaping of TCR recombination output by thymic selection. The overlap seen between related mothers and children slightly exceeded that of unrelated pairs, though not significantly.

V and J are TRBV6-5 and TRBJ2-3; the D call may be TRBD1 or TRBD2 (5 bases each). Sequencing input: blood. This clonotype originated in a girl aged 2-10 years in good health. The CDR3 nucleotides read TGTGCCAGCAGTTACCCCTCCGGGGACGGCACAGATACGCAGTATTTT. It specifies CASSYPSGDGTDTQYF.